This T cell receptor (beta chain) was observed in a study of T cells after yellow fever vaccination (dated by TCRdb to the late 2010s). Regarding the study in general: The SMART-Seq v4 Ultra Low Input RNA kit was used to prepare libraries from fractions with low cell numbers. Two healthy male donors, one aged 18 to 30 and one aged 30 to 40 years, made up the cohort. Blood samples were taken at several timepoints before and after primary and secondary immunization, and bulk PBMC replicates and cell subsets were isolated. Bulk TCR alpha and beta repertoires were sequenced longitudinally to track T-cell clones before and after primary and booster YFV17D yellow fever vaccination.

On the study overall, not on this receptor specifically: A small share of clonotypes occurred in both CD4 and CD8 compartments, likely arising from convergent recombination. Most clones expanded after primary vaccination were re-detected after the booster (around 96% of CD4 and more than 70% of CD8), suggesting broad memory maintenance. The study included only two donors, which limits how far the findings can be generalized. Computational filtering was needed because FACS-sorted repertoires could contain abundant contaminating clonotypes from the bulk population. Compared with the primary T-cell response, the secondary T-cell response was faster but weaker, reaching its peak on day 5 rather than on day 15.

The meaning of the sample's treatment or condition label: live attenuated yellow fever vaccine strain. At every blood-draw timepoint, two biological replicates of bulk PBMCs were collected. A standard Ficoll-Paque protocol was used to isolate PBMCs from peripheral blood. RNA was extracted with TriZol from bulk PBMCs, CD4 and CD8 fractions, and dextramer-positive and dextramer-negative fractions. The data were produced on an Illumina NovaSeq 6000. Synthesis of TCR cDNA relied on 5'RACE template switching, a step that introduced a universal primer site along with unique molecular identifiers. Priming of cDNA synthesis was performed from both the TCR alpha and TCR beta constant segments. Two PCR steps were used to amplify libraries, with sample barcodes and sequencing adapters being added in the second step. Sequencing of libraries was done on Illumina HiSeq 2500 (2x100 bp) or NovaSeq (2x150 bp). Under the source paper's analysis protocol: MIGEC handled demultiplexing of reads and collapsing into UMI consensus sequences, while MiXCR performed V(D)J alignment. Vaccine-responding clonotypes were identified with edgeR using replicate PBMC samples, with FDR below 0.01 and a log2 fold change above 5 up to day 15 being required. Each bulk clonotype was labeled CD4 or CD8 based on which sequenced repertoire, CD4 or CD8, contained the clonotype at higher abundance. TCRdb trimmed the raw reads at Q25, called clones with MiXCR and kept productive beta chains. Merged by CDR3 protein, the rows form single entries marked with the most common genes and DNA. It is TCRdb's table, rather than the study itself, that gives the V and J calls and clone size. In this sample the table shows 250,000 to 400,000 distinct CDR3 sequences, roughly 3.9% of which occur a single time. 20% to 25% of the sample belongs to the ten largest clones.

The CDR3 numbers 13 residues from cysteine through valine. This entry keeps only the CDR3 DNA: 39 bases, framed from base 1. The germline V gene (reference sequence) sets CDR1 to DFQATT and CDR2 to SNEGSKA. Cut back by 3 bases and 4 bases, the V and J ends lie 13 bases apart. The table lists this clonotype with a few counts. The antigen it binds to is not known. No much larger clone exists at a distance of one base, and base qualities are not known. The specimen comprised PBMCs, sampled 5 days after the yellow fever booster vaccination. The origin of this receptor is a man in his late teens or twenties who received the YFV17D yellow fever vaccine. This sequence uses TRBV20-1 and TRBJ2-7, and the D gene may be TRBD1, 5 bases matching. The CDR3 region: CSARAGSHYEQYV. The sequence in DNA is TGCAGTGCTAGGGCAGGGTCTCATTACGAGCAGTACGTC.